The 20 T cell receptor beta chains reported below all come from one sample, sequenced in a study of T cell responses to AZD1222 COVID-19 vaccine. Profiling relied on immunoSEQ multiplex PCR, and the TCRdb table lists in-frame clones only, not all of them. The table lists tens of thousands of clones, about 88% of them singletons. This specimen consisted of peripheral blood, obtained 28 days after the second AZD1222 dose. Receptor source: an adult who received the AZD1222 COVID-19 vaccine.

The chain links TRBV5-1 to TRBJ1-2; the D gene is possibly TRBD1 (5 bases). Germline CDR1 SGHRS, CDR2 YFSETQ. Trimming left V 0 bases short and J 4 bases short, with 13 bases between. The CDR3 is 15 amino acids. Here the CDR3 DNA reads TGCGCCAGCAGCTTGGGTTCGGCGGGGACCTATGGCTACACCTTC. It specifies CASSLGSAGTYGYTF.

This clone was picked up a small number of times. This chain links TRBV19 with TRBJ2-5; TRBD1 matches at 8 bases. Germline CDR1 and CDR2: LNHDA and SQIVND (reference sequence). This CDR3 has 14 residues. Trimming removed 7 bases from V and 4 bases from J; junction bases left unmatched: 8. The CDR3 DNA follows: TGTGCCAGTAACCCCAGGGGGCGCTCAGAGACCCAGTACTTC. Translating it yields CASNPRGRSETQYF.

For this clone: One end of the junction fails to match germline, which may point to a read error. The chain carries TRBV5-4 and TRBJ1-6, with TRBD1 matching 8 bases. This CDR3 contains 14 residues. Per the germline V gene, CDR1 is SGHNT and CDR2 is YYREEE (reference sequence). The chain's CDR3 is CVSSLGRGHSPLHF. CDR3 in DNA: TGTGTCAGCAGCTTGGGCAGGGGGCATTCACCCCTCCACTTT.

V and J are TRBV6-2 or TRBV6-3 and TRBJ2-4, with a weak D call TRBD2 (6 bases). CDR3 length: 16 amino acids. Germline V gene lookup returns CDR1 MNHEY and CDR2 SVGEGT. V dropped 5 bases and J dropped 0 bases, with 14 bases sitting between them. CDR3 residues: CASSLDAGPAKNIQYF. DNA of the CDR3: TGTGCCAGCAGTCTGGACGCGGGGCCAGCCAAAAACATTCAGTACTTC.

The chain uses TRBV4-2 and TRBJ1-5; D gene uncertain. CDR1 is LGHNA and CDR2 is YNFKEQ in the germline V gene. The CDR3 is 14 residues long. Trimming cost V 0 bases and J 0 bases, with 3 bases left between them. DNA of the CDR3: TGTGCCAGCAGCCAAGATAGTAGCAATCAGCCCCAGCATTTT. Amino acids: CASSQDSSNQPQHF.

CDR3 residues: CASSFTRGVYNEQFF. Written as DNA, the CDR3 is TGTGCCAGCAGCTTTACGAGGGGGGTTTACAATGAGCAGTTCTTC. V gene TRBV7-8 combines with J gene TRBJ2-1; D may match TRBD1 or TRBD2 (6 bases each). The V end was cut by 3 bases, the J end by 4 bases, with 13 bases between. Looked up from germline, CDR1 is SGHVS and CDR2 is FQNEAQ. The CDR3 has 15 amino acids.

CDR3 nucleotide sequence: TGCGCCAGCAGCTCTCGGGACAGGGACTTCCAAGAGACCCAGTACTTC. This encodes CASSSRDRDFQETQYF. The rearrangement joins TRBV5-1 to TRBJ2-5; 9 bases agree with TRBD1. The V and J ends lost 3 bases and 1 base, in that order; junction bases with no gene match: 7. The CDR3 is 16 residues long. CDR1 and CDR2 from the germline V gene are SGHRS and YFSETQ.

J is TRBJ2-3 and V is TRBV23-1; possible D gene TRBD2, 6 bases. TRBV23-1 is an ORF; its function is uncertain. The CDR3 consists of 15 residues. Trimming took 0 bases from V and 6 from J, leaving 13 bases between them. Here the CDR3 reads CASSQSSGVGDTQYF. Here the CDR3 DNA reads TGCGCCAGCAGTCAATCCTCGGGAGTCGGCGATACGCAGTATTTT.

This clone was seen only once. The chain recombines TRBV6-2 or TRBV6-3 with TRBJ2-1; TRBD2 aligns across 7 bases. The V gene's germline CDR1 is MNHEY and CDR2 SVGEGT. The CDR3 is made up of 12 amino acids. With V trimmed by 5 bases and J by 9 bases, 4 bases remained unmatched. CDR3 loop: CASSPTSVEQFF. CDR3 DNA: TGTGCCAGCAGTCCCACTAGCGTTGAGCAGTTCTTC.

The gene calls are TRBV12-3 or TRBV12-4 and TRBJ1-5; D unresolved. V lost 8 bases to trimming and J lost 5 bases, with 7 bases between them. The CDR3 covers 11 residues. CDR3 bases: TGTGCCAGCGGATCGTATCAGCCCCAGCATTTT. This gives the protein CASGSYQPQHF.

The chain recombines TRBV7-2 with TRBJ1-3; D unclear. Trimming removed 6 bases from V and 0 bases from J, with 3 bases in between. The CDR3 is made up of 12 amino acids. CDR1 is SGHTA and CDR2 is FQGNSA in the germline V gene. CDR3 bases: TGTGCCAGCAGGTACTCTGGAAACACCATATATTTT. This codes for CASRYSGNTIYF.

The rearrangement joins TRBV29-1 to TRBJ1-4; 12 bases align to TRBD1. This CDR3 has 17 amino acids. J gave up 7 bases and V 0 bases, and 9 bases lay outside the gene matches. Germline CDR1 and CDR2: SQVTM and ANQGSEA. Here the CDR3 DNA reads TGCAGCGTTGAAGATGGGGGGACAGGGGGCTTTGGTGAAAAACTGTTTTTT. Amino acid sequence: CSVEDGGTGGFGEKLFF. Looking up the rest from reference TRBV29-1 and TRBJ1-4 gives the full variable domain: SAVISQKPSRDICQRGTSLTIQCQVDSQVTMMFWYRQQPGQSLTLIATANQGSEATYESGFVIDKFPISRPNLTFSTLTVSNMSPEDSSIYLCSVEDGGTGGFGEKLFFGSGTQLSVL.

This clone is a singleton in its sample. The chain is built from TRBV19 and TRBJ1-5; tentatively, D is TRBD1 (5 bases). Trimming stripped 5 bases from V and 4 bases from J, with 15 bases between. Germline loops: CDR1 LNHDA, CDR2 SQIVND (reference sequence). This CDR3 spans 15 amino acids. The CDR3 region is CASSVGRGGNQPQHF. In nucleotides, the CDR3 is TGTGCCAGTAGTGTAGGGAGGGGCGGGAATCAGCCCCAGCATTTT. Using reference TRBV19 and TRBJ1-5 for the parts outside the CDR3, the full variable domain is DGGITQSPKYLFRKEGQNVTLSCEQNLNHDAMYWYRQDPGQGLRLIYYSQIVNDFQKGDIAEGYSVSREKKESFPLTVTSAQKNPTAFYLCASSVGRGGNQPQHFGDGTRLSIL.

The chain links TRBV7-2 to TRBJ2-3; 10 bases fit TRBD2. Trimming cost V 1 base and J 4 bases; bases outside gene matches: 5. Germline V gene data show CDR1 as SGHTA and CDR2 as FQGNSA. The length of the CDR3 is 16 residues. The CDR3, as DNA: TGTGCCAGCAGCTTAGGGGCTAGCGGGGGAGCAGATACGCAGTATTTT. Amino acids: CASSLGASGGADTQYF.

This sequence joins TRBV5-1 and TRBJ2-5, with unresolved D. The CDR3 runs 13 residues. Germline V CDR1 and CDR2: SGHRS, YFSETQ. V dropped 1 base and J dropped 7 bases, with 11 bases sitting between them. The CDR3 spells CASSLPELVTQYF. In DNA, the CDR3 is TGCGCCAGCAGCTTGCCAGAGCTTGTGACCCAGTACTTC.

This clone has just one count. V usage is TRBV19 and J usage is TRBJ1-5; no definite D call. Germline V CDR1 and CDR2: LNHDA, SQIVND (reference sequence). The CDR3 spans 12 residues. V was pared by 6 bases and J by 4 bases, with 7 bases between. The CDR3 spells CASSPGNQPQHF. The CDR3 DNA is TGTGCCAGTAGCCCGGGGAATCAGCCCCAGCATTTT.

The chain joins TRBV10-3 to TRBJ2-2; 10 nucleotides align to TRBD2. There are 16 residues in the CDR3. Trimming removed 7 bases from V and 2 bases from J; junction bases left unmatched: 7. Germline lookup yields CDR1 ENHRY and CDR2 SYGVKD. In DNA, the CDR3 is TGTGCCATCAATAGATTAGCGGGGGGAAACACCGGGGAGCTGTTTTTT. The encoded protein is CAINRLAGGNTGELFF.

The chain couples TRBV27 to TRBJ1-5; D unresolved. This CDR3 is 15 amino acids long. V lost 4 bases and J lost 4, with 14 bases in between. In germline, CDR1 is MNHEY, CDR2 SMNVEV (reference sequence). The CDR3 bases are TGTGCCAGCAGTTCATTAGGCCAGGCGAATCAGCCCCAGCATTTT. Its translation: CASSSLGQANQPQHF.

This clone has only one observation. The rearrangement joins TRBV30 to TRBJ1-1; D call uncertain. V shed 3 bases and J shed 5 bases, with 13 bases lying between them. This CDR3 is 13 amino acids long. CDR1 and CDR2 (germline): GTSNPN, SVGIG (reference sequence). The CDR3 sequence is CAWSGRLATEAFF. The CDR3 bases are TGTGCCTGGAGCGGCAGGTTGGCGACTGAAGCTTTCTTT.

The V gene is TRBV9, the J gene TRBJ2-3; 8 bases agree with TRBD2. CDR1 is SGDLS, CDR2 YYNGEE, per germline. CDR3 length equals 16 residues. V dropped 0 bases and J dropped 1; count of bases not matched to a gene: 4. CDR3 DNA: TGTGCCAGCAGCGTAGGGGACGGGAGGGGCACAGATACGCAGTATTTT. This codes for CASSVGDGRGTDTQYF.